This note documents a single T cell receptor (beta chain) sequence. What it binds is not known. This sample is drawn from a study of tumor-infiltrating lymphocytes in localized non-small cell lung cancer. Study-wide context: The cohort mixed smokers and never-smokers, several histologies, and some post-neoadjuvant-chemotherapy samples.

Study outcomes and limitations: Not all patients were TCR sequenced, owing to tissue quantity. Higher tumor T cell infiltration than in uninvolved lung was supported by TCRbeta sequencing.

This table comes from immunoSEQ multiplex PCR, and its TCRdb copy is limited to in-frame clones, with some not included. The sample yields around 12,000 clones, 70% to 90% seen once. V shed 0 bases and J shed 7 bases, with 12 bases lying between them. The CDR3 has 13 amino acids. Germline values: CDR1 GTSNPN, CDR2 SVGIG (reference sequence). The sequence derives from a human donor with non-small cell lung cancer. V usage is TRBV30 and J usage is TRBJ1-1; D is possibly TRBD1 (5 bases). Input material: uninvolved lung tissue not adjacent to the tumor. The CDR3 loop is CAWSVGEALEAFF. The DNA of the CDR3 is TGTGCCTGGAGTGTGGGGGAGGCCCTTGAAGCTTTCTTT.